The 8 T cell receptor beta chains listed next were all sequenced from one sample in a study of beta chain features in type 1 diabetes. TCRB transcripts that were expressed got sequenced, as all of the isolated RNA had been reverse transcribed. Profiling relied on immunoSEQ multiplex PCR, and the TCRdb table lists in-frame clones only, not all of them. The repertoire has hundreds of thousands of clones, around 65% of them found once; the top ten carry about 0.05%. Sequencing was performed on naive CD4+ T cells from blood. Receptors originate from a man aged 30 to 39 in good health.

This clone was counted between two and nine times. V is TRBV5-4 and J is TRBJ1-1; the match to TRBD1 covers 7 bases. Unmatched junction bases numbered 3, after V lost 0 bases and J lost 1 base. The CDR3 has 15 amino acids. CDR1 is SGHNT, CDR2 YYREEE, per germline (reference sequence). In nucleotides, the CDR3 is TGTGCCAGCAGCTTGGTTACAGGGGCGAACACTGAAGCTTTCTTT. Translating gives CASSLVTGANTEAFF.

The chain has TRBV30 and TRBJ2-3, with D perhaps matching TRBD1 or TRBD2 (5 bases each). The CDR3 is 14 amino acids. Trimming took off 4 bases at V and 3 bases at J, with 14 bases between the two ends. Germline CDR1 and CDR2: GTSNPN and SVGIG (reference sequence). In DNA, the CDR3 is TGTGCCTGGACCCCGGGACGGGCAACAGATACGCAGTATTTT. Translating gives CAWTPGRATDTQYF.

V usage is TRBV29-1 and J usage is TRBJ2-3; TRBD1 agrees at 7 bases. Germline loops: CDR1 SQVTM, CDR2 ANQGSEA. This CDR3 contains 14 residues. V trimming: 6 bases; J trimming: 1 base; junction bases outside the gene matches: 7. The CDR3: CSVNRDSRTDTQYF. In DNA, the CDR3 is TGCAGCGTGAACCGGGACAGCCGCACAGATACGCAGTATTTT.

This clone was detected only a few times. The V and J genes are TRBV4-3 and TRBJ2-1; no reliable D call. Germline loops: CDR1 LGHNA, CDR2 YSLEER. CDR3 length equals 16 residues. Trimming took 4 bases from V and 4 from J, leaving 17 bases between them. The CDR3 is CASSLHADPPYNEQFF. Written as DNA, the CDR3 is TGCGCCAGCAGCCTGCATGCCGATCCGCCGTACAATGAGCAGTTCTTC.

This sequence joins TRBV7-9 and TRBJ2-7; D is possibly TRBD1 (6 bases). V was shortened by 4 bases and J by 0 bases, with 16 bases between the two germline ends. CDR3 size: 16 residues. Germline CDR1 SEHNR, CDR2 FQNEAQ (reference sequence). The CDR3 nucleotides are TGTGCCAGCAGCTACGAAGGACAGTCAAGCTCCTACGAGCAGTACTTC. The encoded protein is CASSYEGQSSSYEQYF.

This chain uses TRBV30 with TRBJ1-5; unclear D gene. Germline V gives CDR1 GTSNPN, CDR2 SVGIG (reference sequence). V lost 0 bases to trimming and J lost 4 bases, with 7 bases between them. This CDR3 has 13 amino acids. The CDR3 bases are TGTGCCTGGAGTGTGGAGCGGAATCAGCCCCAGCATTTT. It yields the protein CAWSVERNQPQHF.

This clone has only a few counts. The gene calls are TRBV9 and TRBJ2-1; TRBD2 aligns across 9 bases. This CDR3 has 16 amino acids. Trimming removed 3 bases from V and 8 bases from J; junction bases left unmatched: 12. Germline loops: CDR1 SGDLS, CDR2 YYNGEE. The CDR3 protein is CASSADSGRPWDEQFF. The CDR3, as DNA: TGTGCCAGCAGCGCAGACAGCGGGAGGCCTTGGGATGAGCAGTTCTTC.

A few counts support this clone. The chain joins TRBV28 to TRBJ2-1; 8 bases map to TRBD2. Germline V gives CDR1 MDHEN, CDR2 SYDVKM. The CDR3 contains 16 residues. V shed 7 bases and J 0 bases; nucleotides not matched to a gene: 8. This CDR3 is CASKQAGGSSYNEQFF. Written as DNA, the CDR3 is TGTGCCAGCAAGCAGGCGGGGGGCAGCTCCTACAATGAGCAGTTCTTC.